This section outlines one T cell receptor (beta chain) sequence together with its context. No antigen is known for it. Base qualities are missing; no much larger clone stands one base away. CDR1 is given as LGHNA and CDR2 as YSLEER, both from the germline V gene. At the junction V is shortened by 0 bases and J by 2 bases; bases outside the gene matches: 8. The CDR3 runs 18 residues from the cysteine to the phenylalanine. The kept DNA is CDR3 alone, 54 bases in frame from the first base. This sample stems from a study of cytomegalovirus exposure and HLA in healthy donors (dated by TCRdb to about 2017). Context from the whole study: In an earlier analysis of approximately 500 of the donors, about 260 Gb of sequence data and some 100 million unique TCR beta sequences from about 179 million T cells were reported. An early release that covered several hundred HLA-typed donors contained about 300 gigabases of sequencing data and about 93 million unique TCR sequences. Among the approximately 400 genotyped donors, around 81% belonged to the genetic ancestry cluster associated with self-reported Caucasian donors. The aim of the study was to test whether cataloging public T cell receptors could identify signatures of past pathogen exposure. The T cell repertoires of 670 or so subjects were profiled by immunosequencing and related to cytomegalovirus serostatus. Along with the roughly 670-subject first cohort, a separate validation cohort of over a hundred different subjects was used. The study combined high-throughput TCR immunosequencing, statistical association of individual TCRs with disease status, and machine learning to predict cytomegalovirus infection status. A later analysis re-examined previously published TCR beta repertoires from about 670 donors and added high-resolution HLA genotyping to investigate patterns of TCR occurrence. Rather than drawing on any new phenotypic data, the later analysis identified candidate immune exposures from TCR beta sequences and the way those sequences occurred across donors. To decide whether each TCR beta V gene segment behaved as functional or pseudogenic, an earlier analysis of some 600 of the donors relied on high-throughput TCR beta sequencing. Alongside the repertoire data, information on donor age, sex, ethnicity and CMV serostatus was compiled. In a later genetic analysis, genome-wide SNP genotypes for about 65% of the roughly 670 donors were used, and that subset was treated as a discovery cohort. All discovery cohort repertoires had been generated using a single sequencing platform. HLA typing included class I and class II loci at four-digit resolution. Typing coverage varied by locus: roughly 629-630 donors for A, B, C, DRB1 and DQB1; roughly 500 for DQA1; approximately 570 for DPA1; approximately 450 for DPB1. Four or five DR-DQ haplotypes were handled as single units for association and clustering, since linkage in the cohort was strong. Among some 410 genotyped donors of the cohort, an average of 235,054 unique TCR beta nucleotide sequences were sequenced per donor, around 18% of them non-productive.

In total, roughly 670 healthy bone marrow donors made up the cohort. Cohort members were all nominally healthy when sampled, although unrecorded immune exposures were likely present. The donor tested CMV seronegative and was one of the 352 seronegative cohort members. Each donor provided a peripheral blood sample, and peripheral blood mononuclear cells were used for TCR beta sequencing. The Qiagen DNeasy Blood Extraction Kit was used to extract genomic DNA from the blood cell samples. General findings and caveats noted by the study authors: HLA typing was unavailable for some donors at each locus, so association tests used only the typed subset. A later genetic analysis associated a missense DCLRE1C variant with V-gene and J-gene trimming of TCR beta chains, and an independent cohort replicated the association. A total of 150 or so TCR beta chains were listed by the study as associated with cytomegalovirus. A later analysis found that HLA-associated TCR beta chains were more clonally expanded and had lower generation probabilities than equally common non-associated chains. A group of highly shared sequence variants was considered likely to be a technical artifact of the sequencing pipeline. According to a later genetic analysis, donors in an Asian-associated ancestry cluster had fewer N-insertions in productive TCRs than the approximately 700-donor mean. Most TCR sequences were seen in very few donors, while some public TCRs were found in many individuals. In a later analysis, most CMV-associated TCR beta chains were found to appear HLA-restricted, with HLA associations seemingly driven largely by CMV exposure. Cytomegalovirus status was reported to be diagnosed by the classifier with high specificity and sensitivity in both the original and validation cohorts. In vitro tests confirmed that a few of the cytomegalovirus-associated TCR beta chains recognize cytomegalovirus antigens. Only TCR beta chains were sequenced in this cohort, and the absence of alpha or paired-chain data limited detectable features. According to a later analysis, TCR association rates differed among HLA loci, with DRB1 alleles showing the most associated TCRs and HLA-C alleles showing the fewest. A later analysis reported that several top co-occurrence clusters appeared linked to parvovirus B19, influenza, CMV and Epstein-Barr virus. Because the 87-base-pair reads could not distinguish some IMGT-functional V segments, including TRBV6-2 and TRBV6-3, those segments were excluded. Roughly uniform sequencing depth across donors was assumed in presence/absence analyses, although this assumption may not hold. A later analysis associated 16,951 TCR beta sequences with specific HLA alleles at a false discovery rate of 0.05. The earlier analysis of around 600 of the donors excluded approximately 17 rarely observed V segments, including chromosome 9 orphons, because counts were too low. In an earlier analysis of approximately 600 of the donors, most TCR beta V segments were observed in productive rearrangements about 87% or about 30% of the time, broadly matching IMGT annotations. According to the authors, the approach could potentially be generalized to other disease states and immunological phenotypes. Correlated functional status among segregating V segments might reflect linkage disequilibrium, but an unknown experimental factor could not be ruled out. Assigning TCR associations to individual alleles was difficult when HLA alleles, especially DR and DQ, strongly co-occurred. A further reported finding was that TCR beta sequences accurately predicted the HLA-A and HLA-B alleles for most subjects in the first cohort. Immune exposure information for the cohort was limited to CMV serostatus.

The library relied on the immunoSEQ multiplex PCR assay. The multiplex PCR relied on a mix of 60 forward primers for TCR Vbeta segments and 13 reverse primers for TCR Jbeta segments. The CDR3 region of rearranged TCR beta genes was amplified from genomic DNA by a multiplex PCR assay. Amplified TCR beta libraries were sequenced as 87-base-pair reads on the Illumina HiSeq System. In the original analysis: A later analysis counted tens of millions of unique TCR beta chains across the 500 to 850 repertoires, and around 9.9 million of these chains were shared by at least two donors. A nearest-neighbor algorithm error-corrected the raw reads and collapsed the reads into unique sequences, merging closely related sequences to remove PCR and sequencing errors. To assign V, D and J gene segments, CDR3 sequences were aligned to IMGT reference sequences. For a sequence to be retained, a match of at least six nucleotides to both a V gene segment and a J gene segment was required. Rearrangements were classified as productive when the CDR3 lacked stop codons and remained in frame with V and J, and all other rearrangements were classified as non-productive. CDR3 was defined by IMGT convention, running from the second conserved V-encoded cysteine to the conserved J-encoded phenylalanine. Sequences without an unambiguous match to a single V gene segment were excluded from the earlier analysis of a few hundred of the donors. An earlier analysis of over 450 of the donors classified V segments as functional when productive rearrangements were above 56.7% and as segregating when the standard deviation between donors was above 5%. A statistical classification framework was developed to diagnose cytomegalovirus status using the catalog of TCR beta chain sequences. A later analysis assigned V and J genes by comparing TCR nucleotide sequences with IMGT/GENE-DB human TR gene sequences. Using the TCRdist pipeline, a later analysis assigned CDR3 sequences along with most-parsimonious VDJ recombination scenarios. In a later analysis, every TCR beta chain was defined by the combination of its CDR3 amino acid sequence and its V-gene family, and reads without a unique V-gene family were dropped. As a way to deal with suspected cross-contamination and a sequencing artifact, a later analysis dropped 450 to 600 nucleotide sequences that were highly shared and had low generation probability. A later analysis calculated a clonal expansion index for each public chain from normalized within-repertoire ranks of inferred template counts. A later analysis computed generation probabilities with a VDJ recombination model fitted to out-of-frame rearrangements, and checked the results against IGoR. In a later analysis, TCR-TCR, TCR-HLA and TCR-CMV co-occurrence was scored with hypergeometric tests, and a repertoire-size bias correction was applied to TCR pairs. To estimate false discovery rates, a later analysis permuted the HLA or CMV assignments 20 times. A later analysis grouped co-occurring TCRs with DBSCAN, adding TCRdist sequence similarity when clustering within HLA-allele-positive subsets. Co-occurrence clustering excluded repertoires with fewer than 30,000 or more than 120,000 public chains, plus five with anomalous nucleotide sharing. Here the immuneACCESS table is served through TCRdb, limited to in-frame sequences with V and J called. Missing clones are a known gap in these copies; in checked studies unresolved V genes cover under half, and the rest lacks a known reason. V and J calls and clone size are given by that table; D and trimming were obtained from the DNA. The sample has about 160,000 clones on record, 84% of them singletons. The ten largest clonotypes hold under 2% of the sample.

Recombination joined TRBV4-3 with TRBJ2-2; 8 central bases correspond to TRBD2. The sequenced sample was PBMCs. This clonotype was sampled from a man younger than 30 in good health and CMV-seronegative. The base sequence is TGCGCCAGCAGCCAAGATCCGGAGCTAGCGGGCAACACCGGGGAGCTGTTTTTT. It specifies CASSQDPELAGNTGELFF.